Described below is a single TCR beta chain sequence and its context. The entry originates in a study of blood T cells in healthy people across ages. Together with a sample-barcoded 5' primer, a J-beta primer mix was included in a second PCR lasting about 7 to 12 cycles. Each CDR3 protein gets one entry after TCRdb re-called the 5' RACE reads with MiXCR. The repertoire includes 800,000 to 1,000,000 distinct CDR3 sequences, about 44% of them detected once, and 13% sits in the top ten. The authors extracted at least 6 micrograms of total RNA per sample. Per germline, CDR1 SEHNR and CDR2 FQNEAQ (reference sequence). V lost 1 base, J lost 7 bases, and 8 bases lay in between. The CDR3 is 12 residues long.

The origin of this receptor is a man under 40 in good health. The specimen sequenced was blood. The gene calls are TRBV7-9 and TRBJ2-7; D is undetermined. For the CDR3, the DNA is TGTGCCAGCAGCTTAGTCCCTCGTGAGCAGTACTTC. It encodes CASSLVPREQYF.